What follows are 15 T cell receptor beta chains derived from one specimen sequenced in a study of cytomegalovirus exposure and HLA in healthy donors. With 60 Vbeta and 13 Jbeta primers, the PCR was carried out. TCRdb keeps only in-frame clones here, not all; method: immunoSEQ multiplex PCR. The data show more than 150,000 clones, with under 80% seen just once and 2% to 2.5% held by the top ten. The sequenced sample consisted of PBMCs. The receptor set was obtained from a young woman in good health and CMV-seropositive.

The CDR3 here is CASSLSSSYNEQFF. DNA for the CDR3: TGTGCCAGCAGCTTATCCAGCTCCTACAATGAGCAGTTCTTC. The chain joins TRBV7-9 to TRBJ2-1; no reliable D call. The CDR3 extends over 14 amino acids. Germline loops: CDR1 SEHNR, CDR2 FQNEAQ (reference sequence). Trimming pared 2 bases from V and 0 bases from J, leaving 5 bases between.

The rearrangement joins TRBV9 to TRBJ1-1, with 7 bases that match TRBD1. The germline gives CDR1 SGDLS, CDR2 YYNGEE. The CDR3 is made up of 15 amino acids. The trim removed 4 bases at V and 0 bases at J, leaving 6 bases unmatched. The CDR3 DNA reads TGTGCCAGCAGCCCGGGACAGAGCATGAACACTGAAGCTTTCTTT. This codes for CASSPGQSMNTEAFF.

The chain carries TRBV6-5 and TRBJ1-4; 7 bases are shared with TRBD1. The CDR3 has 16 residues. Germline CDR1 is MNHEY and CDR2 is SVGAGI. V shed 4 bases, J shed 8 bases, and the junction held 13 bases outside the gene matches. The CDR3 region has the DNA TGTGCCAGCAGTTCTGCCAATCGACAGGGTGGCGAAAAACTGTTTTTT. Amino acids: CASSSANRQGGEKLFF.

The chain has TRBV27 and TRBJ2-3; a weak D match, TRBD1 (6 bases). Germline lookup yields CDR1 MNHEY and CDR2 SMNVEV (reference sequence). This CDR3 has 18 amino acids. Trimming cost V 0 bases and J 6 bases, with 22 bases left between them. The CDR3 spells CASSLSIGGRARIDTQYF. CDR3 in DNA: TGTGCCAGCAGTTTATCGATAGGGGGACGAGCGAGGATCGATACGCAGTATTTT.

This rearrangement joins TRBV4-1 to TRBJ2-5; possible D gene TRBD1, 6 bases. The V end was cut by 0 bases, the J end by 11 bases, with 22 bases between. Looked up from germline, CDR1 is MGHRA and CDR2 is YSYEKL. The CDR3 spans 16 residues. The CDR3 loop is CASSQDGLTGPWEQYF. The CDR3 DNA reads as TGCGCCAGCAGCCAAGACGGCTTGACAGGCCCGTGGGAGCAGTACTTC.

CDR3 sequence: CASSDSTGALSPLHF. The CDR3 DNA reads TGTGCCAGCAGTGATTCAACAGGGGCCCTTTCACCCCTCCACTTT. The V and J genes are TRBV2 and TRBJ1-6, with TRBD1 matching 7 bases. The CDR3 length is 15 residues. V gave up 3 bases and J gave up 9 bases; unmatched junction bases: 8. Per the germline V gene, CDR1 is SNHLY and CDR2 is FYNNEI.

This chain's CDR3 is CASSVYRDTQYF. The CDR3 DNA sequence: TGTGCCAGCAGCGTTTATAGAGATACGCAGTATTTT. The chain employs TRBV9 and TRBJ2-3; D unresolved. Germline CDR1 is SGDLS and CDR2 is YYNGEE. The CDR3 is made up of 12 amino acids. The V end was cut by 2 bases, the J end by 5 bases, with 6 bases between. Based on the CDR3 plus reference TRBV9 and TRBJ2-3, the full variable domain is DSGVTQTPKHLITATGQRVTLRCSPRSGDLSVYWYQQSLDQGLQFLIQYYNGEERAKGNILERFSAQQFPDLHSELNLSSLELGDSALYFCASSVYRDTQYFGPGTRLTVL.

The chain uses TRBV7-6 and TRBJ1-5, with D tentatively TRBD1 (5 bases). Trimming pared 6 bases from V and 4 bases from J, leaving 10 bases between. The germline CDR1 and CDR2 sequences are SGHVS and FNYEAQ. The CDR3 runs to 13 residues. Here the CDR3 reads CASSSGSNQPQHF. For the CDR3, the DNA is TGTGCCAGCAGTTCAGGGTCAAATCAGCCCCAGCATTTT.

The chain joins TRBV14 to TRBJ1-3; D perhaps matches TRBD1 (5 bases). The V gene's germline CDR1 is SGHDN and CDR2 FVKESK. Trimming left V 2 bases short and J 0 bases short, with 14 bases between. CDR3 length: 17 residues. The CDR3 sequence: CASSQRFRASSGNTIYF. CDR3 DNA sequence: TGTGCCAGCAGCCAAAGATTCAGGGCGAGCTCTGGAAACACCATATATTTT.

The V and J genes are TRBV9 and TRBJ2-3, with D possibly being TRBD2 (6 bases). There are 15 residues in the CDR3. Germline lookup yields CDR1 SGDLS and CDR2 YYNGEE. V lost 0 bases and J lost 2, with 10 bases in between. DNA for the CDR3: TGTGCCAGCAGCGTAGTCAGCGGGTACACAGATACGCAGTATTTT. Amino acid sequence: CASSVVSGYTDTQYF.

This chain joins TRBV7-9 and TRBJ2-2; no definite D call. Germline values: CDR1 SEHNR, CDR2 FQNEAQ (reference sequence). The CDR3 has 13 residues. V lost 1 base to trimming and J lost 4 bases, with 4 bases between them. DNA of the CDR3: TGTGCCAGCAGCTTAGTCTCCACCGGGGAGCTGTTTTTT. Residues: CASSLVSTGELFF.

The chain has TRBV4-1 and TRBJ2-7, with D uncertain. The CDR3 spans 16 residues. Trimming stripped 1 base from V and 5 bases from J, with 18 bases between. Germline CDR1 reads MGHRA; CDR2 reads YSYEKL. The CDR3 reads CASSQVSSAKSHEQYF. DNA for the CDR3: TGCGCCAGCAGCCAAGTCTCTTCCGCGAAGTCCCACGAGCAGTACTTC.

This chain uses TRBV6-1 with TRBJ1-6; TRBD1 agrees at 7 bases. Germline V lookup: CDR1 MNHNS, CDR2 SASEGT. There are 14 residues in the CDR3. The trim removed 5 bases at V and 6 bases at J, leaving 4 bases unmatched. This CDR3 reads CASSQGTANSPLHF. CDR3 nucleotides: TGTGCCAGCAGTCAGGGGACAGCTAATTCACCCCTCCACTTT.

The V and J genes are TRBV19 and TRBJ2-7; tentative D call: TRBD1 (5 bases). V dropped 2 bases and J dropped 2 bases, with 13 bases sitting between them. The germline CDR1 and CDR2 sequences are LNHDA and SQIVND (reference sequence). This CDR3 comprises 15 residues. CDR3 DNA sequence: TGTGCCAGTAGTATAACGGCCCAGGGCCCCTACGAGCAGTACTTC. Its protein is CASSITAQGPYEQYF.

In this sample, this clone turned up once. The rearrangement joins TRBV5-4 to TRBJ2-3, with 8 bases lining up with TRBD2. This CDR3 region has 16 residues. Germline-derived CDR1 and CDR2 are SGHNT and YYREEE (reference sequence). The junction had 4 bases not matched to a gene; V was cut back by 0 bases and J by 1 base. CDR3 region: CASSLVLAVRTDTQYF. The CDR3 coding sequence is TGTGCCAGCAGCTTGGTACTAGCGGTACGCACAGATACGCAGTATTTT.